The rows below give T cell receptor beta chains drawn from one sample of a study of shared clonotypes between healthy human individuals. Here immunoSEQ multiplex PCR was the method, and the copy in TCRdb shows in-frame clones only, minus some. The repertoire has about 2.1 million clones, more than 85% of them found once; the top ten carry around 1.7%. The sample taken for sequencing was naive CD8+ T cells from PBMCs. These receptors were taken from a man between 18 and 29 years old in good health. Some clones in this sample may be carry-over from other donors' samples. Both conserved end residues are part of each CDR3. The D gene is left open where the match is weak. Not every row has a clone size; where given, it reads once, few, many or a size class.

D gene: NA; J gene: TRBJ1-1; clone size: few; V gene: TRBV28; CDR3 protein: CASSTEPLNTEAFF; CDR3 DNA: TGTGCCAGCAGTACTGAACCCCTTAACACTGAAGCTTTCTTT
D gene: NA; J gene: TRBJ2-1; clone size: NA; V gene: TRBV7-9; CDR3 protein: CASSPPGHDNEQFF; CDR3 DNA: TGTGCCAGCAGCCCCCCGGGACACGACAATGAGCAGTTCTTC
D gene: NA; J gene: TRBJ2-7; clone size: NA; V gene: TRBV6-6; CDR3 protein: CASSSKDSQPFYEQYF; CDR3 DNA: TGTGCCAGCAGTTCCAAGGACTCACAGCCATTCTACGAGCAGTACTTC
D gene: NA; J gene: TRBJ1-4; clone size: NA; V gene: TRBV7-9; CDR3 protein: CASSLTGGTNEKLFF; CDR3 DNA: TGTGCCAGCAGCTTAACGGGGGGCACTAATGAAAAACTGTTTTTT
D gene: NA; J gene: TRBJ2-5; clone size: NA; V gene: TRBV28; CDR3 protein: CASSLAMGRGTETQYF; CDR3 DNA: TGTGCCAGCAGTTTGGCCATGGGACGCGGTACGGAGACCCAGTACTTC
D gene: NA; J gene: TRBJ2-7; clone size: NA; V gene: TRBV5-6; CDR3 protein: CASSLRLGYEQYF; CDR3 DNA: TGTGCCAGCAGCCTCCGGTTGGGTTACGAGCAGTACTTC
D gene: TRBD2; J gene: TRBJ2-1; clone size: NA; V gene: TRBV4-1; CDR3 protein: CASSQELVAGVSYNEQFF; CDR3 DNA: TGCGCCAGCAGCCAAGAACTCGTAGCGGGAGTCTCCTACAATGAGCAGTTCTTC
D gene: NA; J gene: TRBJ2-1; clone size: NA; V gene: TRBV30; CDR3 protein: CAWEVGGGYNEQFF; CDR3 DNA: TGTGCCTGGGAGGTGGGGGGCGGCTACAATGAGCAGTTCTTC
D gene: TRBD2; J gene: TRBJ2-3; clone size: NA; V gene: TRBV19; CDR3 protein: CASSTAGVSSDTQYF; CDR3 DNA: TGTGCCAGTAGTACCGCGGGAGTTAGCTCAGATACGCAGTATTTT
D gene: NA; J gene: TRBJ1-2; clone size: NA; V gene: TRBV7-9; CDR3 protein: CASSLEDGYGYTF; CDR3 DNA: TGTGCCAGCAGCTTAGAGGACGGCTATGGCTACACCTTC
D gene: NA; J gene: TRBJ1-1; clone size: NA; V gene: TRBV28; CDR3 protein: CASSLGPGLNTEAFF; CDR3 DNA: TGTGCCAGCAGTTTAGGTCCGGGTTTAAACACTGAAGCTTTCTTT
D gene: TRBD2; J gene: TRBJ2-2; clone size: once; V gene: TRBV5-1; CDR3 protein: CASIPTYQREPNTGELFF; CDR3 DNA: TGCGCCAGCATCCCTACCTATCAGCGGGAGCCGAACACCGGGGAGCTGTTTTTT
D gene: NA; J gene: TRBJ2-2; clone size: NA; V gene: TRBV6-5; CDR3 protein: CASSYTSVTGELFF; CDR3 DNA: TGTGCCAGCAGTTACACCTCAGTTACCGGGGAGCTGTTTTTT